This entry features one T cell receptor (beta chain) sequence. This entry belongs to a study of blood T cell repertoires in COVID-19. Study-wide background: Sites across the United States, Italy and Spain contributed samples from acute and convalescent COVID-19.

Cohort assignment relied on participant-reported clinical history. In Cohort 3, a recovered donor had either two negative PCRs, clearance, or symptom resolution. Deletions cut 3 bases from V and 10 bases from J, with 19 bases between. This CDR3 is built from 16 residues. Germline values: CDR1 LNHDA, CDR2 SQIVND (reference sequence). Only in-frame clones appear in the TCRdb table, and some are missing; sequencing was by immunoSEQ multiplex PCR. The sample yields some 200,000 clones, about 87% seen once. Sequencing input: PBMCs or T cells enriched from blood (not recorded which). The chain combines TRBV19 with TRBJ1-6, with D possibly matching TRBD1 (5 bases). This sequence originates from a woman in her 30s who had recovered from COVID-19. Here the CDR3 DNA reads TGTGCCAGTAGTATCCGACGTCGGAGGGGCCTCTCACCCCTCCACTTT. It specifies CASSIRRRRGLSPLHF.